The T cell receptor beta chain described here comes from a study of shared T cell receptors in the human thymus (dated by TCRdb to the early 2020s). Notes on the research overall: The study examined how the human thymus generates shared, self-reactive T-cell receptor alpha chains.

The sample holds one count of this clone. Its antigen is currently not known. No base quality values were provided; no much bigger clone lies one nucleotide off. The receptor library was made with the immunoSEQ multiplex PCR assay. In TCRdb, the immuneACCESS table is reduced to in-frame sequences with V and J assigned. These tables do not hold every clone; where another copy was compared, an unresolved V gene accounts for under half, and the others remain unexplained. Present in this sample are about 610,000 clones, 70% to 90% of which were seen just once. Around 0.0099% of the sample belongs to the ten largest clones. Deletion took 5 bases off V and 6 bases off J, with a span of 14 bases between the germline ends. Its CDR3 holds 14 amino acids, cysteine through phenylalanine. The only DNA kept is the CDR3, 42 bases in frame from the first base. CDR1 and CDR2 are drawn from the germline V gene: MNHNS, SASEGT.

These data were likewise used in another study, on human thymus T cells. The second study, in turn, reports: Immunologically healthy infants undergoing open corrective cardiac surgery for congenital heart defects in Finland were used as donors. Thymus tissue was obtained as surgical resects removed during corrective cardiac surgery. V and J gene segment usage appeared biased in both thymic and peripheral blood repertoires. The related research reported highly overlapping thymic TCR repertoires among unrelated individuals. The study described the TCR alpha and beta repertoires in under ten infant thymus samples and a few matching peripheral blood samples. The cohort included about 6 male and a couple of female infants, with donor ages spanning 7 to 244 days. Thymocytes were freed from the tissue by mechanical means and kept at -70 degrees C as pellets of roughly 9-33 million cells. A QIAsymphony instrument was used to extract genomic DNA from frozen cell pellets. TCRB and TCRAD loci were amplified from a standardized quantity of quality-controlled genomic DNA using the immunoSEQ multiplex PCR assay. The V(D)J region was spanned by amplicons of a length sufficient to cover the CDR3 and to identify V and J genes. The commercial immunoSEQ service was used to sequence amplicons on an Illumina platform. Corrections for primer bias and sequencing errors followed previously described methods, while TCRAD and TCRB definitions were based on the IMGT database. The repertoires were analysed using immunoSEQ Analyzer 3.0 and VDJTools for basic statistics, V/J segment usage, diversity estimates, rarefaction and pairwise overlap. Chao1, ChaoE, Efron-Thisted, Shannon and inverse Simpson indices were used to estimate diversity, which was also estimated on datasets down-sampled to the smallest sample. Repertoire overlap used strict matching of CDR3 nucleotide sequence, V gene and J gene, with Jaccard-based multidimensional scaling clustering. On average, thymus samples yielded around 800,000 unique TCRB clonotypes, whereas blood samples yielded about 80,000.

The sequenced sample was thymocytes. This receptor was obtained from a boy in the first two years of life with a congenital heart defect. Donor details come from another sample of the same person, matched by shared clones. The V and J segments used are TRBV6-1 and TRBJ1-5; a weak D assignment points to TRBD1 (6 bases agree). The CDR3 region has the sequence CASSSTGPPQPQHF. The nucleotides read TGTGCCAGCAGTTCCACAGGGCCCCCTCAGCCCCAGCATTTT.